This TCR beta chain was sequenced for a study of T cell repertoires in cytomegalovirus infection. Overall study: In public TCR beta signatures, there were indications of both CMV infection and matching HLA type. Study-wide results and limits: HLA-C-restricted CMV clonotypes gave the most frequent clonotype in two of eight donors.

With respect to this clonotype: The antigen remains unidentified.

The CDR3 sequence is 16 residues long. The germline V gene encodes CDR1 DFQATT and CDR2 SNEGSKA (reference sequence). V shed 0 bases and J shed 0 bases, with 11 bases lying between them. TCRdb ran MiXCR on the reads and lists one entry per CDR3 protein. This sample has about 830,000 distinct CDR3 sequences, with approximately 32% found just once. The J gene is TRBJ2-2, the V gene TRBV20-1; D may be TRBD2 (6 bases). The receptor's source is a human donor in good health (CMV status not recorded). Some clones in this sample may be carry-over from other donors' samples. The starting material was cultured CD8+ T cells from PBMCs, obtained from culture after CMV antigen stimulation. The CDR3 spells CSARDLSGTNTGELFF. CDR3 DNA: TGCAGTGCTAGAGATCTTAGCGGCACGAACACCGGGGAGCTGTTTTTT.